This T cell receptor (beta chain) was obtained from a study of blood T cells in healthy people across ages. Study-wide results and limits: The fall in TCR beta diversity per million T cells was roughly linear with age. Relative to aged donors, long-lived donors carried more naive CD4+ cells and displayed higher diversity.

PCR was performed a second time for about 7 to 11 cycles using a sample-barcoded 5' primer and a J-beta primer mix. TCRdb re-analysed the 5' RACE reads in MiXCR, keeping a single row per CDR3 protein. The repertoire holds roughly 1,500,000 distinct CDR3 sequences, with roughly 30% as singletons. This clonotype was seen only a few times. Its cognate antigen is unknown. V was clipped by 0 bases and J by 5 bases, with 14 bases between them. Germline CDR1 and CDR2: SGDLS and YYNGEE. The length of the CDR3 is 15 residues. The individuals who served as donors were healthy Caucasians living in Russia, aged about 6 to 90. The authors extracted at least 6 micrograms of total RNA per sample.

The sample was blood. The TCR comes from a woman aged 25 to 39 in good health. This sequence joins TRBV9 and TRBJ1-2, with TRBD1 as a possible D gene (6 bases). As DNA, the CDR3 is TGTGCCAGCAGCGTAGCGGTATCAGGGGATTATGGCTACACCTTC. Translating it yields CASSVAVSGDYGYTF.